This entry lists 28 T cell receptor beta chains sequenced from one sample in a study of T cell repertoires in cytomegalovirus infection. Using its own MiXCR run on the reads, TCRdb lists one record per CDR3 protein. The table records 150,000 to 200,000 distinct CDR3 sequences, approximately 19% of them present only once. The sample consisted of PBMCs. These receptors originate from a human donor in good health (CMV status not recorded). Some clones in this sample may be carry-over from other donors' samples.

This clonotype came up once. The chain carries TRBV7-2 and TRBJ1-2; 7 bases line up with TRBD1. Looked up from germline, CDR1 is SGHTA and CDR2 is FQGNSA. V shed 1 base, J shed 8 bases, and the junction held 7 bases outside the gene matches. This CDR3 has 14 residues. In DNA, the CDR3 is TGTGCCAGCAGCTTAGGGGGGACAGAAAGAGGCTACACCTTC. Its translation: CASSLGGTERGYTF.

This clonotype has at least ten counts. This chain joins TRBV7-9 and TRBJ2-5, with D perhaps matching TRBD2 (6 bases). The CDR3 totals 12 residues. Trimming pared 5 bases from V and 5 bases from J, leaving 9 bases between. Germline V gene data show CDR1 as SEHNR and CDR2 as FQNEAQ (reference sequence). The CDR3 bases are TGTGCCAGCAGCAGCGCGGGGGAGACCCAGTACTTC. Translated: CASSSAGETQYF.

This clonotype has only a few counts. The chain couples TRBV5-4 to TRBJ2-5; 10 bases line up with TRBD1. Germline CDR1 and CDR2: SGHNT and YYREEE (reference sequence). Trimming at V came to 1 base and at J to 5 bases, leaving 8 bases not matched to a gene. This CDR3 contains 16 residues. The CDR3 DNA reads TGTGCCAGCAGCTTGCCGGGACAGGGGTCGGGGGAGACCCAGTACTTC. Translated, it gives CASSLPGQGSGETQYF.

The chain joins TRBV2 to TRBJ2-7; D not certain. Germline lookup yields CDR1 SNHLY and CDR2 FYNNEI. The CDR3 extends over 11 amino acids. With 2 bases removed from V and 7 bases from J, the gap between germline ends came to 6 bases. The CDR3 protein is CASSELEEQYF. The CDR3 region has the DNA TGTGCCAGCAGTGAATTGGAAGAGCAGTACTTC.

This clonotype was counted at least ten times. The V call is TRBV7-2, the J call TRBJ2-1; D is possibly TRBD1 (5 bases). The CDR3 contains 16 residues. V gave up 2 bases and J gave up 1 base, with 12 bases separating them. Germline CDR1 and CDR2: SGHTA and FQGNSA. Written as DNA, the CDR3 is TGTGCCAGCAGCTTATTTGGGCAGGGTTCCTACAATGAGCAGTTCTTC. Its protein product is CASSLFGQGSYNEQFF.

The gene calls are TRBV20-1 and TRBJ1-2, with a weak D call TRBD1 (6 bases). CDR1 is DFQATT and CDR2 is SNEGSKA in the germline V gene (reference sequence). The CDR3 has 14 amino acids. V lost 0 bases and J 3 bases, leaving 11 bases between the germline ends. The CDR3 DNA reads as TGCAGTGCTAGAGACAGGGGTTATGACTATGGCTACACCTTC. This encodes CSARDRGYDYGYTF.

This chain links TRBV5-1 with TRBJ2-7; D is undetermined. Germline V gene sequence: CDR1 SGHRS, CDR2 YFSETQ. This CDR3 has 13 residues. Trimming removed 2 bases from V and 4 bases from J, with 10 bases in between. The CDR3 DNA sequence: TGCGCCAGCAGCTTAACCTCCGGGTACGAGCAGTACTTC. Amino acids: CASSLTSGYEQYF.

This clonotype was counted between two and nine times. This chain links TRBV19 with TRBJ2-3; tentatively, D is TRBD1 or TRBD2 (6 bases each). Looked up from germline, CDR1 is LNHDA and CDR2 is SQIVND (reference sequence). The CDR3 has 15 residues. V lost 7 bases and J lost 6, with 20 bases in between. CDR3 region: CASIGGQPFRDTQYF. Written as DNA, the CDR3 is TGTGCCAGTATTGGGGGGCAGCCTTTCAGGGATACGCAGTATTTT. Combining the CDR3 with reference TRBV19 and TRBJ2-3 gives the whole variable domain DGGITQSPKYLFRKEGQNVTLSCEQNLNHDAMYWYRQDPGQGLRLIYYSQIVNDFQKGDIAEGYSVSREKKESFPLTVTSAQKNPTAFYLCASIGGQPFRDTQYFGPGTRLTVL.

This clonotype has at least ten counts. The rearrangement uses TRBV7-8 and TRBJ2-7, with 9 bases identical to TRBD2. CDR1 and CDR2 from the germline V gene are SGHVS and FQNEAQ. V was clipped by 2 bases and J by 4 bases; unmatched bases: 6. CDR3 length equals 15 residues. The CDR3 loop reads CASSLISGSRYEQYF. CDR3 nucleotide sequence: TGTGCCAGCAGCTTAATTAGCGGGAGTCGGTACGAGCAGTACTTC.

The DNA of the CDR3 is TGTGCCTCCTACAGGGAGACCGGGGAGCTGTTTTTT. Translated, it gives CASYRETGELFF. This chain links TRBV7-3 with TRBJ2-2, with D maybe TRBD1 (6 bases). V was pared by 11 bases and J by 5 bases, with 12 bases between. The CDR3 sequence is 12 residues long. In germline, CDR1 is SGHTA, CDR2 FQGTGA.

The rearrangement uses TRBV20-1 and TRBJ2-1; D is undetermined. V gave up 2 bases and J gave up 5 bases, with 7 bases separating them. CDR1 is DFQATT, CDR2 SNEGSKA, per germline (reference sequence). The CDR3 runs 12 residues. The CDR3 DNA reads TGCAGTGCTAGAAGAGGTGACAATGAGCAGTTCTTC. It codes for CSARRGDNEQFF.

The V call is TRBV18, the J call TRBJ2-3, with D possibly matching TRBD1 (7 bases). This CDR3 is 13 amino acids long. V was clipped by 8 bases and J by 5 bases, with 14 bases between them. Germline V CDR1 and CDR2: KGHSH, LQKENI. CDR3 sequence reads: CASGGTVIDTQYF. The CDR3 bases are TGTGCCAGCGGGGGGACAGTCATAGATACGCAGTATTTT.

This clonotype was observed a few times. The chain recombines TRBV20-1 with TRBJ2-3; D may be TRBD1 (6 bases). Germline loops: CDR1 DFQATT, CDR2 SNEGSKA (reference sequence). The ends were cut back, 1 base at V and 0 bases at J, with 11 bases in the middle. The CDR3 spans 15 residues. CDR3 loop: CSARAGGPSTDTQYF. As DNA, the CDR3 is TGCAGTGCTAGAGCTGGGGGCCCTAGCACAGATACGCAGTATTTT.

This clonotype came up a few times. The V gene is TRBV28, the J gene TRBJ2-1; the match to TRBD2 covers 13 bases. V was pared by 6 bases and J by 4 bases, with 3 bases of the junction left unmatched. The CDR3 covers 15 residues. Per germline, CDR1 MDHEN and CDR2 SYDVKM. CDR3 sequence reads: CASRGTSGVYNEQFF. The DNA of the CDR3 is TGTGCCAGCAGGGGGACTAGCGGGGTATACAATGAGCAGTTCTTC.

This clonotype has more than one count but fewer than ten. The chain joins TRBV28 to TRBJ1-1; 7 bases are a match to TRBD1. CDR1 is MDHEN and CDR2 is SYDVKM in the germline V gene. The CDR3 is 14 residues long. Trimming removed 8 bases from V and 0 bases from J; junction bases left unmatched: 6. The chain's CDR3 is CASGTGALNTEAFF. The CDR3 DNA reads as TGTGCCAGCGGTACAGGGGCGTTGAACACTGAAGCTTTCTTT.

This clonotype was detected a few times. This chain joins TRBV29-1 and TRBJ2-3; 7 bases are a match to TRBD2. Trimming cost V 4 bases and J 3 bases; bases outside gene matches: 10. The CDR3 totals 15 residues. Germline values: CDR1 SQVTM, CDR2 ANQGSEA. CDR3 nucleotide sequence: TGCAGCGTTGGAGCGGGACTACTCGGGACAGATACGCAGTATTTT. It codes for CSVGAGLLGTDTQYF.

This clonotype has only a few counts. This sequence joins TRBV12-3 or TRBV12-4 and TRBJ2-1; 10 bases align to TRBD2. The CDR3 length is 15 residues. The junction had 7 bases not matched to a gene; V was cut back by 3 bases and J by 8 bases. DNA of the CDR3: TGTGCCAGCAGTTTGGCTAGCGGGAGAGTTGATGAGCAGTTCTTC. It codes for CASSLASGRVDEQFF.

This clonotype has a handful of counts. The chain carries TRBV20-1 and TRBJ2-3, with 7 nucleotides matching TRBD2. This CDR3 has 13 amino acids. With V trimmed by 6 bases and J by 2 bases, 5 bases remained unmatched. Germline assignment: CDR1 DFQATT and CDR2 SNEGSKA (reference sequence). The CDR3 loop reads CSALRGVTDTQYF. CDR3 DNA sequence: TGCAGTGCCCTACGGGGGGTCACAGATACGCAGTATTTT.

This clonotype came up a few times. This rearrangement joins TRBV23-1 to TRBJ2-7; D is perhaps TRBD1 (6 bases). TRBV23-1 is reported as an ORF; its role is uncertain. This CDR3 contains 17 residues. V was pared by 1 base and J by 0 bases, with 16 bases between. CDR3 loop: CASSQFLDRPISYEQYF. Here the CDR3 DNA reads TGCGCCAGCAGTCAATTCTTAGACAGGCCCATCTCCTACGAGCAGTACTTC.

This clonotype was counted ten times or more. V is TRBV7-9 and J is TRBJ2-3, with D possibly being TRBD1 (5 bases). The CDR3 runs to 15 residues. V lost 3 bases, J lost 0 bases, and 10 bases lay in between. Germline CDR1 reads SEHNR; CDR2 reads FQNEAQ (reference sequence). In nucleotides, the CDR3 is TGTGCCAGCAGCTTGACAGATTTAAGCACAGATACGCAGTATTTT. It codes for CASSLTDLSTDTQYF.

The chain carries TRBV6-5 and TRBJ1-1; no clear D. The CDR3 covers 13 residues. The ends were cut back, 2 bases at V and 1 base at J, with 5 bases in the middle. The V gene's germline CDR1 is MNHEY and CDR2 SVGAGI. The CDR3, as DNA: TGTGCCAGCAGTTACAAGGAGAACACTGAAGCTTTCTTT. This translates into CASSYKENTEAFF.

Regarding this clonotype: A much more abundant neighbour one base away suggests this may be a read error. The J gene is TRBJ2-1, the V gene TRBV23-1, with D uncertain. TRBV23-1 is an open reading frame whose function is uncertain. CDR3 length: 12 residues. Deletions cut 2 bases from V and 7 bases from J, with 6 bases between. The CDR3 is CASSQEDNEQFF. For the CDR3, the DNA is TGCGCCAGCAGTCAAGAGGATAATGAGCAGTTCTTC.

This clonotype came up a few times. The chain has TRBV6-6 and TRBJ2-2; unclear D gene. The CDR3 consists of 12 residues. Germline CDR1 reads MNHNY; CDR2 reads SVGAGI (reference sequence). The V end was cut by 4 bases, the J end by 6 bases, with 6 bases between. CDR3 sequence: CASSFYPGELFF. Written as DNA, the CDR3 is TGTGCCAGCAGTTTTTACCCCGGGGAGCTGTTTTTT.

About this clonotype: This may be a read error: a much more frequent sequence differs by one nucleotide. V usage is TRBV28 and J usage is TRBJ2-5, with TRBD2 identical over 10 bases. V shed 4 bases, J shed 4 bases, and the junction held 15 bases outside the gene matches. This CDR3 has 18 amino acids. Germline V lookup: CDR1 MDHEN, CDR2 SYDVKM. The CDR3 nucleotides read TGTGCCAGCAGTTCATCGGGTAGCGGGAGGCGGTGGCTAGAGACCCAGTACTTC. As protein: CASSSSGSGRRWLETQYF. Filled out from reference TRBV28 and TRBJ2-5, the complete variable domain reads DVKVTQSSRYLVKRTGEKVFLECVQDMDHENMFWYRQDPGLGLRLIYFSYDVKMKEKGDIPEGYSVSREKKERFSLILESASTNQTSMYLCASSSSGSGRRWLETQYFGPGTRLLVL.

This clonotype was seen a few times. The chain recombines TRBV6-2 or TRBV6-3 with TRBJ2-7, with TRBD2 as a possible D gene (5 bases). The germline CDR1 and CDR2 sequences are MNHEY and SVGEGT. This CDR3 is built from 12 residues. Deletions cut 6 bases from V and 2 bases from J, with 8 bases between. The CDR3 DNA follows: TGTGCCAGCAGGGACTTAACCTACGAGCAGTACTTC. Its translation is CASRDLTYEQYF.

The table lists this clonotype with a few counts. The chain uses TRBV11-2 and TRBJ2-2, with TRBD1 matching over 7 bases. The CDR3 covers 17 residues. Germline assignment: CDR1 SGHAT and CDR2 FQNNGV. V trimming: 5 bases; J trimming: 5 bases; junction bases outside the gene matches: 14. The CDR3 protein is CASSEPLGQLPTGELFF. For the CDR3, the DNA is TGTGCCAGCAGCGAGCCCTTGGGACAGCTACCGACCGGGGAGCTGTTTTTT. The variable domain in full, with the rest retrieved from reference TRBV11-2 and TRBJ2-2, is EAGVAQSPRYKIIEKRQSVAFWCNPISGHATLYWYQQILGQGPKLLIQFQNNGVVDDSQLPKDRFSAERLKGVDSTLKIQPAKLEDSAVYLCASSEPLGQLPTGELFFGEGSRLTVL.

This chain joins TRBV7-9 and TRBJ1-5; TRBD1 matches at 8 bases. The CDR3 runs 13 residues. Trimming at V came to 4 bases and at J to 11 bases, leaving 7 bases not matched to a gene. Germline loops: CDR1 SEHNR, CDR2 FQNEAQ (reference sequence). The CDR3 region has the DNA TGTGCCAGCAGCTCGACAGGGGAGGTATCCCAGCATTTT. Amino acid sequence: CASSSTGEVSQHF.

This clonotype came up many times. This chain connects TRBV11-2 to TRBJ2-2, with TRBD2 as a possible D gene (6 bases). This CDR3 is built from 14 residues. Per the germline V gene, CDR1 is SGHAT and CDR2 is FQNNGV. Trimming took off 3 bases at V and 4 bases at J, with 9 bases between the two ends. This CDR3 reads CASSFRGVTGELFF. The CDR3 nucleotides are TGTGCCAGCAGCTTCCGCGGGGTCACCGGGGAGCTGTTTTTT.